One and the same sample provided the 17 T cell receptor beta chains below, sequenced in a study of blood T cell repertoires in COVID-19. Profiled with immunoSEQ multiplex PCR; TCRdb holds only in-frame clones, not every one. The sample consists of 200,000 to 250,000 clones, 90% of them appearing once. The sample taken for sequencing was PBMCs or T cells enriched from blood (not recorded which). These receptors all come from a man in his thirties or forties who had been exposed to COVID-19.

The rearrangement uses TRBV5-1 and TRBJ2-7; no reliable D call. V dropped 0 bases and J dropped 2 bases, with 6 bases sitting between them. CDR1 and CDR2 (germline): SGHRS, YFSETQ. The CDR3 contains 13 residues. The CDR3 region is CASSLDGTYEQYF. The CDR3 nucleotides are TGCGCCAGCAGCTTGGACGGTACCTACGAGCAGTACTTC.

This chain uses TRBV27 with TRBJ1-6, with TRBD1 matching 8 bases. CDR1 MNHEY and CDR2 SMNVEV come from the germline V gene (reference sequence). The V gene end was trimmed by 5 bases and the J gene end by 7 bases; junction bases not matched to a gene: 1. CDR3 length: 13 residues. The CDR3 loop reads CASSGQGNSPLHF. Here the CDR3 DNA reads TGTGCCAGCAGTGGACAGGGCAATTCACCCCTCCACTTT.

This clone was counted between two and nine times. J is TRBJ2-1 and V is TRBV18; TRBD1 aligns across 8 bases. The germline V gene encodes CDR1 KGHSH and CDR2 LQKENI. The trim removed 3 bases at V and 7 bases at J, leaving 5 bases unmatched. The CDR3 sequence is 14 residues long. CDR3 nucleotides: TGTGCCAGCTCACCGTCCGGGACAGGTAATGAGCAGTTCTTC. This translates into CASSPSGTGNEQFF.

The V and J genes are TRBV5-1 and TRBJ2-7; the match to TRBD1 covers 8 bases. This CDR3 region has 19 residues. After removal of 1 base from V and 3 bases from J, the junction contained 18 bases not matched to a gene. CDR1 and CDR2 (germline): SGHRS, YFSETQ. DNA for the CDR3: TGCGCCAGCAGCTTGCCCAAGGACAGGGCCCCAATAAATTACTACGAGCAGTACTTC. Translation gives CASSLPKDRAPINYYEQYF.

The CDR3: CASRETGAGNTIYF. The CDR3 coding sequence is TGTGCCAGCAGAGAGACAGGGGCCGGAAACACCATATATTTT. V gene TRBV5-8 combines with J gene TRBJ1-3; TRBD1 matches 8 bases. Per the germline V gene, CDR1 is SGHTS and CDR2 is YDEGEE. This CDR3 comprises 14 residues. V shed 5 bases, J shed 4 bases, and the junction held 5 bases outside the gene matches.

The V gene is TRBV4-1, the J gene TRBJ1-2, with a possible D match to TRBD1 (6 bases). V was shortened by 6 bases and J by 2 bases, with 16 bases between the two germline ends. From germline, CDR1 is MGHRA and CDR2 YSYEKL. The length of the CDR3 is 15 residues. CDR3 sequence: CASRAPGASNYGYTF. In DNA, the CDR3 is TGCGCCAGCAGGGCGCCAGGGGCGTCAAACTATGGCTACACCTTC.

The gene calls are TRBV2 and TRBJ2-1; a possible D gene is TRBD1 (5 bases). The CDR3 extends over 12 amino acids. V lost 10 bases to trimming and J lost 4 bases, with 11 bases between them. The V gene's germline CDR1 is SNHLY and CDR2 FYNNEI. CDR3 nucleotides: TGTGCCACCCAGAGACAGTACAATGAGCAGTTCTTC. Translation: CATQRQYNEQFF.

The chain joins TRBV7-2 to TRBJ2-1; a weak D match, TRBD2 (7 bases). Germline assignment: CDR1 SGHTA and CDR2 FQGNSA. The V and J ends lost 3 bases and 8 bases respectively, with 14 bases between them. The CDR3 spans 14 residues. The DNA for the CDR3 is TGTGCCAGCAGCTTGAATACGGGGGGCGATGAGCAGTTCTTC. Protein product: CASSLNTGGDEQFF.

The chain links TRBV30 to TRBJ1-4; the D is unclear. The CDR3 is 14 residues long. CDR1 GTSNPN and CDR2 SVGIG come from the germline V gene (reference sequence). V lost 5 bases to trimming and J lost 0 bases, with 10 bases between them. Here the CDR3 reads CAWSSGTTNEKLFF. In DNA, the CDR3 is TGTGCCTGGTCTTCGGGGACAACTAATGAAAAACTGTTTTTT.

CDR3 coding DNA: TGTGCCAGCAGCCAAGAGAGGTGGTCTTACGAGCAGTACTTC. It encodes CASSQERWSYEQYF. This sequence joins TRBV3-1 (or the pseudogene TRBV3-2) and TRBJ2-7; no clear D. V lost 0 bases and J lost 4, with 10 bases in between. Germline CDR1 reads LGHDT; CDR2 reads YNNKEL (reference sequence). CDR3 length: 14 residues.

The chain combines TRBV3-1 (or the pseudogene TRBV3-2) with TRBJ2-7; D not resolved. V was trimmed by 3 bases and J by 10 bases, leaving 10 bases between them. Germline CDR1 LGHDT, CDR2 YNNKEL (reference sequence). The CDR3 extends over 11 amino acids. The CDR3 is CASSHNREQYF. The CDR3 coding sequence is TGTGCCAGCAGCCATAATCGCGAACAGTACTTC.

The count of this clone is one. The chain employs TRBV9 and TRBJ2-3; TRBD1 matches at 7 bases. This CDR3 has 17 amino acids. Looked up from germline, CDR1 is SGDLS and CDR2 is YYNGEE. V shed 4 bases, J shed 0 bases, and the junction held 11 bases outside the gene matches. Here the CDR3 reads CASSRRTGERSTDTQYF. CDR3 bases: TGTGCCAGCAGCAGACGAACAGGGGAAAGGAGCACAGATACGCAGTATTTT.

The chain is built from TRBV7-2 and TRBJ1-3; D is unclear. The CDR3 runs 16 residues. The V gene lost 2 bases and the J gene lost 0 bases, with 11 bases spanning the gap. Germline CDR1 is SGHTA and CDR2 is FQGNSA. The CDR3 sequence: CASSLQPPGSGNTIYF. In DNA, the CDR3 is TGTGCCAGCAGCTTACAACCACCGGGCTCTGGAAACACCATATATTTT.

The rearrangement uses TRBV29-1 and TRBJ1-2, with TRBD1 matching over 8 bases. The junction had 8 bases not matched to a gene; V was cut back by 4 bases and J by 7 bases. The germline gives CDR1 SQVTM, CDR2 ANQGSEA. This CDR3 has 13 residues. The CDR3 DNA reads TGCAGCGTTGTCCCTAGGACAGGGTTTGGCTACACCTTC. Translated, it gives CSVVPRTGFGYTF.

V usage is TRBV18 and J usage is TRBJ2-7; 7 nucleotides match TRBD1. The CDR3 spans 13 residues. Germline V lookup: CDR1 KGHSH, CDR2 LQKENI. V lost 5 bases and J lost 4; bases outside the gene matches: 5. The CDR3 sequence is CASSGQGEYEQYF. The CDR3 DNA follows: TGTGCCAGCTCAGGGCAGGGGGAGTACGAGCAGTACTTC.

This chain links TRBV13 with TRBJ2-7, with 7 bases matching TRBD1. In germline, CDR1 is PRHDT, CDR2 FYEKMQ (reference sequence). There are 15 residues in the CDR3. V was clipped by 7 bases and J by 0 bases; unmatched bases: 9. CDR3 region: CASTRTAGGSYEQYF. CDR3 DNA sequence: TGTGCCAGCACCAGAACTGCAGGGGGCTCCTACGAGCAGTACTTC. The full variable domain, with the rest looked up from reference TRBV13 and TRBJ2-7, is AAGVIQSPRHLIKEKRETATLKCYPIPRHDTVYWYQQGPGQDPQFLISFYEKMQSDKGSIPDRFSAQQFSDYHSELNMSSLELGDSALYFCASTRTAGGSYEQYFGPGTRLTVT.

This sequence joins TRBV4-1 and TRBJ2-2; a possible D gene is TRBD2 (5 bases). The length of the CDR3 is 18 residues. The ends were cut back, 0 bases at V and 4 bases at J, with 18 bases in the middle. CDR1 is MGHRA and CDR2 is YSYEKL in the germline V gene. In DNA form, the CDR3 reads TGCGCCAGCAGCCAAGATCGTGGAGACCACCGGGGCACCGGGGAGCTGTTTTTT. It encodes CASSQDRGDHRGTGELFF.